Presented here are 22 T cell receptor beta chains from one specimen sequenced in a study of CD8 T cells in ankylosing spondylitis. One entry per CDR3 protein results from TCRdb running MiXCR on the 5' RACE reads. The table has about 240,000 distinct CDR3 sequences, about 24% seen once. The sequenced sample was blood, either unsorted or a sorted T cell fraction (not recorded which). The receptors come from a male donor with ankylosing spondylitis or in good health (not recorded which).

In this sample, this clonotype turned up once. This chain's CDR3 is CASSYSAWNTEAFF. The CDR3, as DNA: TGTGCCAGCAGTTACTCGGCGTGGAACACTGAAGCTTTCTTT. J is TRBJ1-1 and V is TRBV6-5; no clear D. Trimming removed 0 bases at V and 1 base at J, with 6 bases between. This CDR3 is built from 14 residues. Germline V CDR1 and CDR2: MNHEY, SVGAGI.

The sample holds a few counts of this clonotype. The rearrangement joins TRBV2 to TRBJ2-7; 7 bases align to TRBD1. Germline V lookup: CDR1 SNHLY, CDR2 FYNNEI. V shed 4 bases, J shed 11 bases, and the junction held 11 bases outside the gene matches. The CDR3 loop spans 13 amino acids. The CDR3 sequence is CASSGQGVSWEYF. As DNA, the CDR3 is TGTGCCAGCAGTGGACAGGGTGTGTCGTGGGAGTACTTC.

The sample holds many counts of this clonotype. The V call is TRBV11-2, the J call TRBJ1-6, with D unclear. From germline, CDR1 is SGHAT and CDR2 FQNNGV. The CDR3 is 14 amino acids. V was clipped by 4 bases and J by 3 bases, with 7 bases between them. The CDR3 coding sequence is TGTGCCAGCAGCTCAAATTACTATAATTCACCCCTCCACTTT. This translates into CASSSNYYNSPLHF.

In this sample, this clonotype turned up many times. The chain joins TRBV20-1 to TRBJ2-5, with 13 bases identical to TRBD2. Germline V gene sequence: CDR1 DFQATT, CDR2 SNEGSKA (reference sequence). This CDR3 is 15 amino acids long. Trimming took 3 bases from V and 4 from J; bases not matched to a gene: 5. As DNA, the CDR3 is TGCAGTGCTAGGGGGACTAGCGGGGTTCGAGAGACCCAGTACTTC. It codes for CSARGTSGVRETQYF.

This clonotype occurred many times. The V call is TRBV4-2, the J call TRBJ2-7; TRBD2 aligns across 11 bases. Germline loops: CDR1 LGHNA, CDR2 YNFKEQ. This CDR3 is built from 16 residues. V trimming: 1 base; J trimming: 3 bases; junction bases outside the gene matches: 5. The CDR3 is CASSQGPGTSGYEQYF. The CDR3 DNA is TGTGCCAGCAGCCAAGGCCCCGGGACTAGCGGCTACGAGCAGTACTTC.

This clonotype was seen ten or more times. The chain uses TRBV28 and TRBJ1-5; maybe TRBD1 (6 bases). Germline V gene sequence: CDR1 MDHEN, CDR2 SYDVKM. V dropped 3 bases and J dropped 11 bases, with 17 bases sitting between them. The CDR3 totals 14 residues. This CDR3 reads CASSLGPSQGSQHF. CDR3 nucleotide sequence: TGTGCCAGCAGTTTGGGCCCCAGTCAGGGGTCCCAGCATTTT. The complete variable domain, with remaining parts taken from reference TRBV28 and TRBJ1-5, reads DVKVTQSSRYLVKRTGEKVFLECVQDMDHENMFWYRQDPGLGLRLIYFSYDVKMKEKGDIPEGYSVSREKKERFSLILESASTNQTSMYLCASSLGPSQGSQHFGDGTRLSIL.

This clonotype came up many times. The CDR3 coding sequence is TGCGCCAGCAGCCGCATTGGAGGGCTAGCGGGGCGAAGCTCCTACAATGAGCAGTTCTTC. It encodes CASSRIGGLAGRSSYNEQFF. The rearrangement joins TRBV5-1 to TRBJ2-1, with TRBD2 identical over 9 bases. The germline gives CDR1 SGHRS, CDR2 YFSETQ. V lost 4 bases, J lost 0 bases, and 17 bases stayed unmatched. CDR3 size: 20 residues.

The chain couples TRBV29-1 to TRBJ2-1; perhaps D is TRBD1 or TRBD2 (5 bases each). With 5 bases removed from V and 3 bases from J, the gap between germline ends came to 17 bases. The CDR3 has 15 residues. Germline V CDR1 and CDR2: SQVTM, ANQGSEA. CDR3 amino acids: CSVSGIGAGYNEQFF. In nucleotides, the CDR3 is TGCAGCGTTAGTGGGATCGGGGCGGGCTACAATGAGCAGTTCTTC.

The sample holds many counts of this clonotype. This rearrangement joins TRBV29-1 to TRBJ2-3; D is undetermined. The CDR3 consists of 13 residues. In germline, CDR1 is SQVTM, CDR2 ANQGSEA. The germline V and J ends were trimmed by 4 bases and 2 bases, with 10 bases remaining between them. The CDR3 spells CSVARKLTDTQYF. The CDR3 DNA reads TGCAGCGTTGCTAGGAAGCTCACAGATACGCAGTATTTT.

This clonotype was observed many times. The genes are TRBV28 and TRBJ2-7; D may be TRBD1 (6 bases). Germline V gene lookup returns CDR1 MDHEN and CDR2 SYDVKM. The CDR3 runs to 14 residues. V lost 3 bases and J lost 3, with 12 bases in between. CDR3 sequence reads: CASSLGHPDYEQYF. CDR3 nucleotide sequence: TGTGCCAGCAGTTTGGGACACCCGGACTACGAGCAGTACTTC.

The table lists this clonotype with many counts. The genes are TRBV21-1 and TRBJ2-6; the table's D call, TRBD1, was not checked against the DNA. TRBV21-1 is a documented pseudogene. The length of the CDR3 is 20 residues. The CDR3 sequence: CASSKVLEGETPSGANVLTF. DNA of the CDR3: TGTGCCAGCAGCAAAGTATTGGAGGGGGAGACCCCCTCTGGGGCCAACGTCCTGACTTTC.

This clonotype was seen only a few times. The chain combines TRBV6-5 with TRBJ2-7; the D gene is possibly TRBD1 (5 bases). Germline V lookup: CDR1 MNHEY, CDR2 SVGAGI. The V end was cut by 2 bases, the J end by 1 base, with 12 bases between. This CDR3 has 15 residues. CDR3 DNA sequence: TGTGCCAGCAGTTACGACGGGCAGGGATCCTACGAGCAGTACTTC. This translates into CASSYDGQGSYEQYF.

This clonotype occurred many times. This chain links TRBV7-8 with TRBJ2-2; D is ambiguous. Germline V gene lookup returns CDR1 SGHVS and CDR2 FQNEAQ. This CDR3 spans 19 amino acids. V dropped 3 bases and J dropped 0 bases, with 20 bases sitting between them. The CDR3 is CASSFGFGGWGSNTGELFF. The CDR3 DNA reads TGTGCCAGCAGCTTTGGATTCGGTGGATGGGGATCGAACACCGGGGAGCTGTTTTTT.

The sample holds many counts of this clonotype. This chain connects TRBV20-1 to TRBJ2-7, with 8 bases fitting TRBD1. This CDR3 has 13 amino acids. The V gene's germline CDR1 is DFQATT and CDR2 SNEGSKA (reference sequence). V shed 2 bases and J 6 bases; nucleotides not matched to a gene: 6. CDR3 region: CSARQGALSEQYF. In DNA form, the CDR3 reads TGCAGTGCTAGACAGGGGGCGCTGAGCGAGCAGTACTTC.

The table lists this clonotype with a count of one. The chain joins TRBV6-1 to TRBJ2-2; 8 nucleotides match TRBD1. CDR3 length equals 14 residues. The V and J ends lost 6 bases and 1 base, in that order; junction bases with no gene match: 1. Per the germline V gene, CDR1 is MNHNS and CDR2 is SASEGT. As DNA, the CDR3 is TGTGCCAGCAGCGGACAGGGGAACACCGGGGAGCTGTTTTTT. Residues: CASSGQGNTGELFF.

The chain carries TRBV12-3 or TRBV12-4 and TRBJ2-1; D gene unclear. Trimming removed 5 bases at V and 9 bases at J, with 8 bases between. The CDR3 extends over 11 amino acids. The CDR3 region is CASSRLSEQFF. The DNA of the CDR3 is TGTGCCAGCAGTAGACTCAGTGAGCAGTTCTTC.

The genes are TRBV4-2 and TRBJ2-2; 7 bases match TRBD2. The V segment lost 4 bases and the J segment 9 bases; nucleotides outside the gene matches: 11. The CDR3 is 15 residues long. The germline V gene encodes CDR1 LGHNA and CDR2 YNFKEQ. Written as DNA, the CDR3 is TGTGCCAGCAGCCCGGGGAGGGGTGGAGGCCGGGAGCTGTTTTTT. It is translated as CASSPGRGGGRELFF.

This clonotype turned up a few times. The CDR3 DNA follows: TGTGCCAGCAGCCGTGGGGGACAGGGTGCTGAAGCTTTCTTT. Protein sequence: CASSRGGQGAEAFF. The chain couples TRBV6-1 to TRBJ1-1; TRBD1 agrees at 9 bases. The germline gives CDR1 MNHNS, CDR2 SASEGT. Trimming took 6 bases from V and 6 from J; bases not matched to a gene: 8. The CDR3 has 14 amino acids.

This clonotype was counted many times. This chain joins TRBV12-3 or TRBV12-4 and TRBJ2-1, with TRBD2 matching over 12 bases. V shed 6 bases and J 3 bases; nucleotides not matched to a gene: 9. The CDR3 consists of 17 residues. CDR3 residues: CASSHLAGGPDYNEQFF. The CDR3 nucleotides read TGTGCCAGCAGCCACCTAGCGGGGGGGCCCGACTACAATGAGCAGTTCTTC.

This clonotype was recorded at least ten times. The J gene is TRBJ2-1, the V gene TRBV25-1, with 9 positions matching TRBD1. The V and J ends lost 8 bases and 2 bases, in that order; junction bases with no gene match: 10. The CDR3 loop spans 16 amino acids. CDR1 and CDR2 (germline): MGHDK, SYGVNS. The CDR3 sequence: CASPQRGTGPYNEQFF. The CDR3 DNA follows: TGTGCCAGCCCCCAAAGGGGGACAGGGCCCTACAATGAGCAGTTCTTC.

This clonotype was recorded many times. V is TRBV24-1 and J is TRBJ2-3; 9 bases agree with TRBD1. Trimming removed 0 bases from V and 3 bases from J; junction bases left unmatched: 0. Germline CDR1 reads KGHDR; CDR2 reads SFDVKD. The CDR3 is made up of 15 amino acids. The CDR3 sequence is CATSDLGTGTDTQYF. The CDR3 coding sequence is TGTGCCACCAGTGATTTGGGGACAGGGACAGATACGCAGTATTTT.

This clonotype was found a few times. The chain couples TRBV7-9 to TRBJ2-7; D assignment may be TRBD1 or TRBD2 (5 bases each). Germline CDR1 reads SEHNR; CDR2 reads FQNEAQ (reference sequence). The CDR3 spans 15 residues. V lost 5 bases to trimming and J lost 2 bases, with 16 bases between them. The CDR3 reads CASSHEGRAPYEQYF. In nucleotides, the CDR3 is TGTGCCAGCAGCCACGAGGGACGGGCGCCCTACGAGCAGTACTTC.